Given below is one T cell receptor beta chain in context. The antigen is undetermined. CDR3 length: 14 amino acids. CDR1 and CDR2 from the germline V gene are SGHAT and FQDESV (reference sequence). V lost 5 bases and J lost 8; bases outside the gene matches: 6. The data derive from a study of graft-versus-host responses after intestinal transplantation. Overall study results and limits: Among circulating GvH clones, peak levels were associated with early post-transplant declines in HvG clones.

Repertoires were generated with immunoSEQ multiplex PCR, while TCRdb's copy carries only in-frame clones and drops some. The sample lists 90,000 or so clones, around 84% occurring once. The sequence derives from a human donor who received an intestinal transplant. The chain links TRBV11-1 to TRBJ1-4, with TRBD1 identical over 9 bases. The sequencing here drew on unstimulated CD4+ T cells sorted from spleen or lymph node cells, taken before intestinal transplant. The CDR3 protein is CASSIRQGGEKLFF. Written as DNA, the CDR3 is TGTGCCAGCAGCATTCGACAGGGGGGAGAAAAACTGTTTTTT.